The sequence of this T cell receptor (beta chain) was determined in a study of regulatory T cells in long-lasting Graves disease. Points from the study as a whole: Segments TRBV28, TRBJ1-2 and TRBJ2-5 showed preferential usage in persistent disease.

This clonotype was seen many times. Its antigen is as yet unknown. Between the trimmed V and J ends, which lost 0 bases and 8 bases, there was a span of 7 bases. CDR1 and CDR2 from the germline V gene are LNHNV and YYDKDF (reference sequence). The CDR3 totals 12 residues. To make TCR beta libraries, researchers used iRepertoire HTBI primers and Arm-PCR of CDR3 regions. TCRdb redid the calling of the multiplex PCR reads with MiXCR, one entry per CDR3 protein. The profile shows around 250,000 distinct CDR3 sequences, roughly 18% of them singletons. Described time point: newly diagnosed GD, antithyroid drugs for less than 3 months. Preparation of the TCR library used RNA extracted from PBMCs. This same sample was also part of a study on T cells in Graves' hyperthyroidism and ophthalmopathy.

The TCR was taken from a young woman with Graves disease. The chain employs TRBV15 and TRBJ1-2, with TRBD1 as a possible D gene (5 bases). The starting material was peripheral blood mononuclear cells (PBMCs), obtained at new diagnosis, from a patient treated with antithyroid drugs. For the CDR3, the DNA is TGTGCCACCAGCAGAGAGGGGCGCGGCTACACCTTC. This encodes CATSREGRGYTF.